The 18 T cell receptor beta chains given below trace back to one sample, sequenced in a study of cytomegalovirus exposure and HLA in healthy donors. The repertoire was sequenced with immunoSEQ multiplex PCR; TCRdb's copy has only in-frame clones and lacks some. The table shows 55,000 to 70,000 clones, with about 90% occurring only once. Sequencing was done on a sample of PBMCs. These TCRs come from a man between 18 and 29 years old in good health and CMV-seronegative.

The chain is built from TRBV7-9 and TRBJ2-2, with 7 bases identical to TRBD1. CDR3 length equals 16 residues. CDR1 and CDR2 from the germline V gene are SEHNR and FQNEAQ (reference sequence). V gave up 5 bases and J gave up 0 bases; unmatched junction bases: 6. The CDR3: CASSIPGTANTGELFF. The DNA for the CDR3 is TGTGCCAGCAGCATCCCAGGGACAGCGAACACCGGGGAGCTGTTTTTT.

The chain recombines TRBV18 with TRBJ1-1; D remains ambiguous. Per the germline V gene, CDR1 is KGHSH and CDR2 is LQKENI. CDR3 size: 14 residues. V was shortened by 2 bases and J by 4 bases, with 11 bases between the two germline ends. The CDR3 spells CASSPTEVRTEAFF. In nucleotides, the CDR3 is TGTGCCAGCTCACCAACGGAGGTTCGCACTGAAGCTTTCTTT.

The genes are TRBV7-3 and TRBJ1-1; unclear D gene. V was clipped by 5 bases and J by 3 bases, with 10 bases between them. CDR1 and CDR2 (germline): SGHTA, FQGTGA. This CDR3 comprises 13 residues. Here the CDR3 DNA reads TGTGCCAGCAGCACAGATAGGTACACTGAAGCTTTCTTT. Protein product: CASSTDRYTEAFF.

The V gene is TRBV7-2, the J gene TRBJ2-7, with TRBD2 matching 13 bases. The CDR3 is made up of 18 amino acids. Germline lookup yields CDR1 SGHTA and CDR2 FQGNSA. With V trimmed by 1 base and J by 2 bases, 8 bases remained unmatched. The CDR3 protein is CASSLVPGTSGTAYEQYF. In DNA, the CDR3 is TGTGCCAGCAGCTTAGTCCCGGGGACTAGCGGGACGGCCTACGAGCAGTACTTC.

The V and J genes are TRBV5-5 and TRBJ1-2; 7 nucleotides align to TRBD1. The CDR3 is made up of 13 amino acids. Unmatched junction bases numbered 3, after V lost 3 bases and J lost 4 bases. Germline assignment: CDR1 SGHKS and CDR2 YYEKEE (reference sequence). CDR3 loop: CASSWTGGYGYTF. The CDR3, as DNA: TGTGCCAGCAGCTGGACAGGAGGCTATGGCTACACCTTC.

V usage is TRBV4-1 and J usage is TRBJ2-1, with D hard to call. The CDR3 consists of 13 residues. Germline V CDR1 and CDR2: MGHRA, YSYEKL. The V and J ends lost 1 base and 6 bases respectively, with 7 bases between them. CDR3 region: CASSQVASNEQFF. CDR3 coding DNA: TGCGCCAGCAGCCAAGTGGCCAGCAATGAGCAGTTCTTC.

This clone was recorded only once. The genes are TRBV28 and TRBJ2-7, with D possibly TRBD2 on 5 matching bases. The CDR3 spans 15 residues. CDR1 MDHEN and CDR2 SYDVKM come from the germline V gene. Trimming stripped 6 bases from V and 0 bases from J, with 15 bases between. The CDR3 DNA sequence: TGTGCCAGCAGATTGACTATCCTAAGCTCCTACGAGCAGTACTTC. It specifies CASRLTILSSYEQYF.

The V call is TRBV7-3, the J call TRBJ2-7; TRBD1 is a possible D gene (6 bases). The germline V and J ends were trimmed by 2 bases and 7 bases, with 12 bases remaining between them. Germline loops: CDR1 SGHTA, CDR2 FQGTGA. This CDR3 has 13 amino acids. The CDR3 here is CASSLAQGYEQYF. The CDR3 DNA sequence: TGTGCCAGCAGCTTAGCCCAGGGGTATGAGCAGTACTTC.

The chain uses TRBV15 and TRBJ2-5; 8 bases map to TRBD1. CDR1 and CDR2 from the germline V gene are LNHNV and YYDKDF (reference sequence). The CDR3 totals 15 residues. The V segment lost 1 base and the J segment 4 bases; nucleotides outside the gene matches: 5. CDR3 sequence: CATSRASDRVETQYF. The CDR3 DNA is TGTGCCACCAGCAGAGCGTCGGACAGGGTAGAGACCCAGTACTTC.

The rearrangement links TRBV6-6 to TRBJ2-3; TRBD1 might be the D (5 bases). V shed 6 bases and J shed 7 bases, with 14 bases lying between them. The CDR3 sequence is 13 residues long. Germline CDR1 and CDR2: MNHNY and SVGAGI (reference sequence). DNA of the CDR3: TGTGCCAGCAGCCGAACCTGGACAAATACGCAGTATTTT. This encodes CASSRTWTNTQYF.

The chain uses TRBV9 and TRBJ2-2; TRBD2 matches 11 bases. Per the germline V gene, CDR1 is SGDLS and CDR2 is YYNGEE. This CDR3 contains 18 residues. Trimming removed 0 bases from V and 3 bases from J; junction bases left unmatched: 7. CDR3 in DNA: TGTGCCAGCAGCGTAGGGCGTCGGGGACTAGCGGACACCGGGGAGCTGTTTTTT. The encoded protein is CASSVGRRGLADTGELFF.

The chain joins TRBV5-1 to TRBJ1-1; D call uncertain. The length of the CDR3 is 13 residues. The germline gives CDR1 SGHRS, CDR2 YFSETQ. The V and J ends lost 5 bases and 1 base respectively, with 9 bases between them. The CDR3 protein is CASRAGENTEAFF. The CDR3 bases are TGCGCCAGCAGGGCCGGGGAGAACACTGAAGCTTTCTTT.

The chain combines TRBV30 with TRBJ2-7; 11 nucleotides agree with TRBD2. Trimming at V came to 3 bases and at J to 5 bases, leaving 3 bases not matched to a gene. Per germline, CDR1 GTSNPN and CDR2 SVGIG (reference sequence). CDR3 size: 13 residues. The CDR3 DNA reads TGTGCCTGGAGCTCGGGACTAGCGGACGAGCAGTACTTC. It yields the protein CAWSSGLADEQYF. Drawing the rest from reference TRBV30 and TRBJ2-7, the complete variable domain is SQTIHQWPATLVQPVGSPLSLECTVEGTSNPNLYWYRQAAGRGLQLLFYSVGIGQISSEVPQNLSASRPQDRQFILSSKKLLLSDSGFYLCAWSSGLADEQYFGPGTRLTVT.

The rearrangement links TRBV27 to TRBJ2-1; 7 nucleotides line up with TRBD2. V dropped 5 bases and J dropped 7; count of bases not matched to a gene: 11. The CDR3 is 15 residues long. Germline-derived CDR1 and CDR2 are MNHEY and SMNVEV (reference sequence). The chain's CDR3 is CASSSYEGGPNEQFF. CDR3 nucleotide sequence: TGTGCCAGCAGTAGCTATGAGGGAGGGCCTAATGAGCAGTTCTTC.

The chain carries TRBV10-3 and TRBJ2-7, with TRBD1 identical over 9 bases. This CDR3 region has 15 residues. Germline-derived CDR1 and CDR2 are ENHRY and SYGVKD. The V and J ends lost 6 bases and 2 bases, in that order; junction bases with no gene match: 8. The CDR3 DNA follows: TGTGCCATCAGCTTACCGGGACAGGGCCCCTACGAGCAGTACTTC. It codes for CAISLPGQGPYEQYF.

The chain's CDR3 is CASSSDRYNEQFF. For the CDR3, the DNA is TGTGCCAGCTCATCGGACAGGTACAATGAGCAGTTCTTC. The rearrangement joins TRBV18 to TRBJ2-1; the match to TRBD1 covers 7 bases. J gave up 4 bases and V 5 bases, and 2 bases lay outside the gene matches. CDR3 length: 13 residues. Per the germline V gene, CDR1 is KGHSH and CDR2 is LQKENI.

The chain links TRBV19 to TRBJ2-1, with a weak D call TRBD2 (7 bases). V was trimmed by 4 bases and J by 4 bases, leaving 17 bases between them. Per the germline V gene, CDR1 is LNHDA and CDR2 is SQIVND (reference sequence). The CDR3 is 16 amino acids. In nucleotides, the CDR3 is TGTGCCAGTAGTACGCAAAGAAGGGGGGGATACAATGAGCAGTTCTTC. This encodes CASSTQRRGGYNEQFF.

The V and J genes are TRBV21-1 and TRBJ1-2; the table gives TRBD1 as D, unverified against the DNA. TRBV21-1 is listed as a pseudogene. The CDR3 is 14 residues long. CDR3 nucleotide sequence: TGTGCCAGCAGCACCCAGACAGGGATCGATGGCTACACCTTC. This codes for CASSTQTGIDGYTF.